This record covers a single TCR beta chain. Its matching antigen is unknown. Stated time point: week 11, during vaccination. In the vaccine, a single dose held 300 ug of the mutant IDH1 20-mer peptide, along with topical imiquimod. The CDR3 has 16 amino acids. CDR1 is MDHEN and CDR2 is SYDVKM in the germline V gene. The germline V and J ends were trimmed by 5 bases and 0 bases, with 16 bases remaining between them. The data stem from a study of a mutant IDH1 vaccine in newly diagnosed glioma. Study-wide findings and caveats: Pseudoprogression seemed unrelated to changes in top peripheral T cell clonotypes. Patients showed vaccine-induced immune responses at a rate of roughly 93%.

The protocol was immunoSEQ multiplex PCR, while the TCRdb copy is restricted to in-frame clones and leaves out a portion. Of under 55,000 clones listed, roughly 90% were seen once; the top ten hold about 2.4%. The chain carries TRBV28 and TRBJ1-1; D possibly corresponds to TRBD1 (6 bases). This receptor was identified in a middle-aged man with glioma. The source material was PBMCs, sampled from a glioma patient whose treatment included an IDH1 peptide vaccine. The CDR3 protein is CASSPATGSMNTEAFF. In DNA, the CDR3 is TGTGCCAGCAGTCCAGCGACAGGTTCGATGAACACTGAAGCTTTCTTT.